These 3 T cell receptor beta chains share one sample of origin, sequenced in a study of blood T cell repertoires in COVID-19. TCRdb's table, derived via immunoSEQ multiplex PCR, lists solely in-frame clones and lacks some. Among under 80,000 clones listed, about 88% were seen once. Sequencing input: peripheral blood. The receptor source for this set is a man aged 65-85 years with acute or convalescent COVID-19.

V is TRBV21-1 and J is TRBJ1-1. TRBV21-1 constitutes a pseudogene. This CDR3 spans 15 amino acids. The CDR3 reads CALAQGGEVFTEAFF. The DNA of the CDR3 is TGTGCGTTAGCCCAAGGGGGGGAAGTGTTCACTGAAGCTTTCTTT.

The chain's CDR3 is CASSLYAGGQNYGYTF. The CDR3 coding sequence is TGTGCCAGCAGTTTATATGCAGGGGGACAGAACTATGGCTACACCTTC. This sequence joins TRBV28 and TRBJ1-2; 7 nucleotides agree with TRBD1. Germline CDR1 reads MDHEN; CDR2 reads SYDVKM. The V and J ends lost 1 base and 2 bases, in that order; junction bases with no gene match: 7. This CDR3 region has 16 residues.

The genes are TRBV15 and TRBJ2-5, with D possibly TRBD1 on 6 matching bases. CDR1 LNHNV and CDR2 YYDKDF come from the germline V gene (reference sequence). V shed 3 bases and J shed 4 bases, with 15 bases lying between them. The CDR3 contains 15 residues. The CDR3 nucleotides are TGTGCCACCAGCAGTCCCGGGACACCGGGAGAGACCCAGTACTTC. Residues: CATSSPGTPGETQYF.